The 6 T cell receptor beta chains below all came from one sample that was sequenced in a study of T cell responses to AZD1222 COVID-19 vaccine. TCRdb keeps only in-frame clones here, not all; method: immunoSEQ multiplex PCR. The data show more than 95,000 clones, around 89% seen once. This specimen was peripheral blood, taken on day 0 of AZD1222 vaccination. These receptors were obtained from an adult in good health.

This chain links TRBV11-3 with TRBJ2-7; no firm D call. Trimming cost V 4 bases and J 1 base, with 8 bases left between them. CDR1 and CDR2 (germline): SGHNT, YENEEA. This CDR3 is 13 amino acids long. Here the CDR3 reads CASSSNSSYEQYF. CDR3 DNA sequence: TGTGCCAGCAGCTCTAACAGTTCCTACGAGCAGTACTTC.

The V gene is TRBV6-2 or TRBV6-3, the J gene TRBJ2-4; tentative D call: TRBD1 (5 bases). The CDR3 loop spans 14 amino acids. CDR1 and CDR2 (germline): MNHEY, SVGEGT. V lost 2 bases, J lost 3 bases, and 8 bases lay in between. Here the CDR3 DNA reads TGTGCCAGCAGTTACGGGGCGAGCAAAAACATTCAGTACTTC. Amino acid sequence: CASSYGASKNIQYF.

This chain connects TRBV27 to TRBJ2-7, with 8 bases fitting TRBD2. Germline V gene sequence: CDR1 MNHEY, CDR2 SMNVEV (reference sequence). The CDR3 has 13 residues. V trimming: 7 bases; J trimming: 3 bases; junction bases outside the gene matches: 5. CDR3 region: CASTGGRNYEQYF. The CDR3 DNA reads as TGTGCCAGCACGGGGGGGAGAAACTACGAGCAGTACTTC.

The genes are TRBV15 and TRBJ1-5; D uncertain. There are 17 residues in the CDR3. Per germline, CDR1 LNHNV and CDR2 YYDKDF (reference sequence). The V end was cut by 0 bases, the J end by 0 bases, with 12 bases between. CDR3 protein: CATSRESAGNSNQPQHF. In DNA, the CDR3 is TGTGCCACCAGCAGAGAGAGCGCTGGAAATAGCAATCAGCCCCAGCATTTT.

This chain uses TRBV5-1 with TRBJ2-3; D remains unclear. The CDR3 contains 13 residues. Germline CDR1 and CDR2: SGHRS and YFSETQ. V was cut by 2 bases and J by 4 bases, with 8 bases left in between. In DNA form, the CDR3 reads TGCGCCAGCAGCTTAGTCGGTGCAGATACGCAGTATTTT. As protein: CASSLVGADTQYF.

This sequence joins TRBV10-3 and TRBJ1-2; unclear D gene. Trimming pared 2 bases from V and 4 bases from J, leaving 5 bases between. This CDR3 region has 12 residues. The germline CDR1 and CDR2 sequences are ENHRY and SYGVKD. CDR3: CAISETRYGYTF. The CDR3, as DNA: TGTGCCATCAGTGAGACCCGCTATGGCTACACCTTC.